The 24 T cell receptor beta chains listed next were all sequenced from one sample in a study of CXCR3-negative and CXCR3-positive naive CD8 T cells (dated by TCRdb to about 2019). For sequencing, a NextSeq 550 was employed. The Human TCR Profiling Kit (MiLaboratory) was used to make UMI-labeled 5' RACE TRB cDNA libraries. Through TCRdb reprocessing, the reads give one entry per CDR3 protein sequence; DNA is omitted. The sample's table covers roughly 89,000 distinct CDR3 sequences. Together, the top ten hold around 1.5% of the sample. The source material was naive CXCR3- CD8+ T cells from blood. The label giving this sample's cell subset or site can be read as: CD45RO-CCR7+CD27+CD95- naive CD8+ T cells lacking CXCR3 (TNR3-). The receptors were gathered from a human donor in good health. Some clones in this sample may be carry-over from other donors' samples.

The chain is built from TRBV5-1 and TRBJ2-2; checking the TCRdb D call of TRBD1 is not possible without DNA. The CDR3 spans 15 residues. Germline V gene data show CDR1 as SGHRS and CDR2 as YFSETQ. The CDR3 is CASSLQAGSSGELFF.

The genes are TRBV28 and TRBJ1-6; TCRdb's D call, TRBD1, is unchecked because there is no DNA. This CDR3 has 16 residues. Germline CDR1 MDHEN, CDR2 SYDVKM. This chain's CDR3 is CASSLYPGRFNSPLHF.

The CDR3 loop is CASSPGVAGGSSSYNEQFF. The gene calls are TRBV7-9 and TRBJ2-1; TCRdb returns TRBD2, unconfirmable since there is no DNA. The CDR3 totals 19 residues. CDR1 and CDR2 (germline): SEHNR, FQNEAQ (reference sequence). The full variable domain, in which reference TRBV7-9 and TRBJ2-1 provide the parts outside the CDR3, is DTGVSQNPRHKITKRGQNVTFRCDPISEHNRLYWYRQTLGQGPEFLTYFQNEAQLEKSRLLSDRFSAERPKGSFSTLEIQRTEQGDSAMYLCASSPGVAGGSSSYNEQFFGPGTRLTVL.

The CDR3 loop reads CASSVRGYEQYF. The gene calls are TRBV7-9 and TRBJ2-7; TCRdb gives TRBD1 as the D gene, but with no DNA this cannot be confirmed. This CDR3 spans 12 amino acids. Germline assignment: CDR1 SEHNR and CDR2 FQNEAQ (reference sequence).

The gene calls are TRBV5-5 and TRBJ1-6. The CDR3 length is 13 residues. Germline lookup yields CDR1 SGHKS and CDR2 YYEKEE (reference sequence). This chain's CDR3 is CASSFGLNSPLHF.

The rearrangement links TRBV29-1 to TRBJ2-7; TCRdb calls TRBD1, which cannot be checked without DNA. Germline CDR1 SQVTM, CDR2 ANQGSEA. The CDR3 covers 13 residues. This CDR3 is CSVERDGYYEQYF.

The chain recombines TRBV5-1 with TRBJ2-1; TCRdb designates TRBD1, a call that cannot be tested without DNA. Germline V gene sequence: CDR1 SGHRS, CDR2 YFSETQ. The CDR3 consists of 15 residues. The CDR3 sequence: CASSLEGPTYNEQFF.

The chain links TRBV7-9 to TRBJ2-5; TCRdb selects TRBD2, and the lack of DNA leaves this call unchecked. In germline, CDR1 is SEHNR, CDR2 FQNEAQ (reference sequence). The CDR3 consists of 18 residues. CDR3 sequence: CASSPGVGLAKSQETQYF. The variable domain in full, with the rest retrieved from reference TRBV7-9 and TRBJ2-5, is DTGVSQNPRHKITKRGQNVTFRCDPISEHNRLYWYRQTLGQGPEFLTYFQNEAQLEKSRLLSDRFSAERPKGSFSTLEIQRTEQGDSAMYLCASSPGVGLAKSQETQYFGPGTRLLVL.

The rearrangement links TRBV5-1 to TRBJ2-7; the D call from TCRdb, TRBD1, cannot be confirmed without DNA. Looked up from germline, CDR1 is SGHRS and CDR2 is YFSETQ. The length of the CDR3 is 14 residues. The CDR3 spells CASSGEWGTLEQYF.

V usage is TRBV21-1 and J usage is TRBJ2-7. TRBV21-1 is recorded as a pseudogene. This CDR3 region has 12 residues. The CDR3 is CASTWTWFEQYF.

The gene calls are TRBV29-1 and TRBJ1-2. The CDR3 runs to 18 residues. Germline CDR1 is SQVTM and CDR2 is ANQGSEA. The CDR3 spells CSVEDQEAGRAGEYGYTF. The entire variable domain, with the rest obtained from reference TRBV29-1 and TRBJ1-2, is as follows: SAVISQKPSRDICQRGTSLTIQCQVDSQVTMMFWYRQQPGQSLTLIATANQGSEATYESGFVIDKFPISRPNLTFSTLTVSNMSPEDSSIYLCSVEDQEAGRAGEYGYTFGSGTRLTVV.

CDR3 region: CSARPGGLEQYF. The chain joins TRBV20-1 to TRBJ2-7; the TRBD2 assignment by TCRdb is unverifiable without DNA. CDR3 size: 12 residues. Looked up from germline, CDR1 is DFQATT and CDR2 is SNEGSKA (reference sequence).

This sequence joins TRBV28 and TRBJ2-1; lacking DNA, the TRBD1 call made by TCRdb goes unchecked. CDR1 and CDR2 from the germline V gene are MDHEN and SYDVKM. The CDR3 is made up of 15 amino acids. The CDR3 loop is CASSWPGTGGNEQFF.

V and J are TRBV14 and TRBJ2-7. Per the germline V gene, CDR1 is SGHDN and CDR2 is FVKESK. The CDR3 length is 16 residues. CDR3 residues: CASSSPHTSTPYEQYF.

The chain joins TRBV28 to TRBJ2-3; TCRdb gives TRBD2 as the D gene, but with no DNA this cannot be confirmed. The germline V gene encodes CDR1 MDHEN and CDR2 SYDVKM. This CDR3 is 16 amino acids long. The chain's CDR3 is CASSSLTSGGPYTQYF. The full variable domain, its missing parts supplied by reference TRBV28 and TRBJ2-3, is DVKVTQSSRYLVKRTGEKVFLECVQDMDHENMFWYRQDPGLGLRLIYFSYDVKMKEKGDIPEGYSVSREKKERFSLILESASTNQTSMYLCASSSLTSGGPYTQYFGPGTRLTVL.

The chain is built from TRBV6-2 or TRBV6-3 and TRBJ1-2; there is no DNA to check the TCRdb D call of TRBD1. CDR3 length: 14 residues. Germline V lookup: CDR1 MNHEY, CDR2 SVGEGT. The CDR3 reads CASSSIGTNYGYTF.

The V call is TRBV4-1, the J call TRBJ2-5; the TCRdb call, TRBD1, lacks DNA for checking. Germline CDR1 and CDR2: MGHRA and YSYEKL. This CDR3 has 13 residues. CDR3 region: CASSLDREETQYF.

The J gene is TRBJ2-3, the V gene TRBV29-1; TCRdb's D gene call, TRBD2, goes unchecked for lack of DNA. Germline assignment: CDR1 SQVTM and CDR2 ANQGSEA. The CDR3 contains 13 residues. CDR3 residues: CSVDVRALDTQYF.

The chain joins TRBV29-1 to TRBJ1-1. Germline lookup yields CDR1 SQVTM and CDR2 ANQGSEA. This CDR3 contains 13 residues. CDR3: CSVASGEYTEAFF.

The V and J genes are TRBV5-4 and TRBJ2-1; TCRdb lists TRBD1, though no DNA is available to test this call. The CDR3 sequence is 13 residues long. Germline assignment: CDR1 SGHNT and CDR2 YYREEE (reference sequence). The CDR3 here is CATENRGYNEQFF. Complete variable domain (other parts from reference TRBV5-4 and TRBJ2-1): ETGVTQSPTHLIKTRGQQVTLRCSSQSGHNTVSWYQQALGQGPQFIFQYYREEENGRGNFPPRFSGLQFPNYSSELNVNALELDDSALYLCATENRGYNEQFFGPGTRLTVL.

The chain combines TRBV20-1 with TRBJ2-1; without DNA, the TCRdb call of TRBD1 cannot be checked. This CDR3 comprises 15 residues. Looked up from germline, CDR1 is DFQATT and CDR2 is SNEGSKA (reference sequence). The CDR3 protein is CSANGHDRSYNEQFF.

The chain uses TRBV29-1 and TRBJ2-1; TCRdb designates TRBD1, a call that cannot be tested without DNA. CDR1 SQVTM and CDR2 ANQGSEA come from the germline V gene. This CDR3 is 12 amino acids long. CDR3 residues: CSVDGGPDEQFF.

The chain has TRBV7-6 and TRBJ2-1; TCRdb indicates TRBD2, and absent DNA this call remains unverified. Germline V gives CDR1 SGHVS, CDR2 FNYEAQ. The CDR3 extends over 16 amino acids. The CDR3 is CASSLAGLAAYNEQFF.

The V gene is TRBV15, the J gene TRBJ1-1; TCRdb lists TRBD1, though no DNA is available to test this call. The CDR3 contains 15 residues. CDR1 and CDR2 (germline): LNHNV, YYDKDF (reference sequence). This CDR3 is CATSTPGGLNTEAFF.